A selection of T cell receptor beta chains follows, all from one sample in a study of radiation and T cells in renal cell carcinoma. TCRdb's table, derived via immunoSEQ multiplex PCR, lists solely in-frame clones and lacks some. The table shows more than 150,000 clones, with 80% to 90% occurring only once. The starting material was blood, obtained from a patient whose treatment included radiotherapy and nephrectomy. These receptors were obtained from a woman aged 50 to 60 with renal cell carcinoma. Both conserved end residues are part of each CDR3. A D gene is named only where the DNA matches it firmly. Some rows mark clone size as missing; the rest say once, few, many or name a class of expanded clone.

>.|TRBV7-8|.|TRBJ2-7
CASSLGRSSSYEQYF
TGTGCCAGCAGCCTCGGACGGTCTAGCTCCTACGAGCAGTACTTC
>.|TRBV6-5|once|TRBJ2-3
CASSYSMGRSTDTQYF
TGTGCCAGCAGTTACTCGATGGGACGGAGCACAGATACGCAGTATTTT
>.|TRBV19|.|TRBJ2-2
CASNPIPYTGELFF
TGTGCCAGTAATCCCATACCCTACACCGGGGAGCTGTTTTTT
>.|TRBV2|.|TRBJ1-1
CASSEPKISTEAFF
TGTGCCAGCAGTGAACCCAAAATTAGCACTGAAGCTTTCTTT
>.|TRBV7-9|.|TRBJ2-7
CASSSIKGQIYEQYF
TGTGCCAGCAGCTCGATAAAAGGACAAATTTACGAGCAGTACTTC
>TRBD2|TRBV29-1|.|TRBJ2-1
CSVVGGGARSEQFF
TGCAGCGTTGTTGGCGGGGGGGCCAGGAGTGAGCAGTTCTTC
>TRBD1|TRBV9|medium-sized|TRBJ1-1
CASSAGQDTEAFF
TGTGCCAGCAGCGCGGGACAGGACACTGAAGCTTTCTTT
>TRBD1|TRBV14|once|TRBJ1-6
CASSILTGANSPLHF
TGTGCCAGCAGTATTCTGACAGGGGCCAATTCACCCCTCCACTTT
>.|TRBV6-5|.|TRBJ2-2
CASIVSAEGTGELFF
TGTGCCAGCATTGTATCCGCGGAGGGCACCGGGGAGCTGTTTTTT
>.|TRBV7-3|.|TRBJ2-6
CASSFRQISGANVLTF
TGTGCCAGCAGCTTTCGACAGATCTCTGGGGCCAACGTCCTGACTTTC